The 8 T cell receptor beta chains below all came from one sample that was sequenced in a study of T cell responses to AZD1222 COVID-19 vaccine. Here immunoSEQ multiplex PCR was the method, and the copy in TCRdb shows in-frame clones only, minus some. This sample has roughly 80,000 clones; roughly 90% occur once, and the top ten carry 4.2%. The input for sequencing was peripheral blood, taken on day 0 of AZD1222 vaccination. These receptors were taken from an adult in good health.

The V call is TRBV5-1, the J call TRBJ2-3; D tentatively reads TRBD1 or TRBD2 (5 bases each). In germline, CDR1 is SGHRS, CDR2 YFSETQ. This CDR3 has 17 amino acids. V was pared by 4 bases and J by 4 bases, with 22 bases between. The chain's CDR3 is CASSPGVVGAVADTQYF. As DNA, the CDR3 is TGCGCCAGCAGCCCCGGTGTAGTCGGGGCCGTAGCAGATACGCAGTATTTT.

Only a few counts were recorded for this clone. The chain carries TRBV11-3 and TRBJ1-1; D remains unclear. The germline CDR1 and CDR2 sequences are SGHNT and YENEEA. There are 11 residues in the CDR3. V was pared by 4 bases and J by 8 bases, with 8 bases between. CDR3 sequence (DNA): TGTGCCAGCAGCTCCCGAGGGGAAGCTTTCTTT. It encodes CASSSRGEAFF.

The chain uses TRBV7-9 and TRBJ2-1, with 8 bases matching TRBD2. V shed 2 bases and J 0 bases; nucleotides not matched to a gene: 6. The CDR3 length is 17 residues. Germline CDR1 SEHNR, CDR2 FQNEAQ (reference sequence). CDR3 residues: CASSLTVAGSSYNEQFF. The CDR3 nucleotides are TGTGCCAGCAGCTTAACGGTAGCGGGAAGCTCCTACAATGAGCAGTTCTTC.

The chain has TRBV6-5 and TRBJ1-5, with D uncertain. This CDR3 has 15 amino acids. Per the germline V gene, CDR1 is MNHEY and CDR2 is SVGAGI. Deletions cut 2 bases from V and 0 bases from J, with 8 bases between. The CDR3 reads CASSYRAYSNQPQHF. CDR3 in DNA: TGTGCCAGCAGTTACAGAGCGTATAGCAATCAGCCCCAGCATTTT.

The J gene is TRBJ2-7, the V gene TRBV20-1; 11 bases align to TRBD2. There are 15 residues in the CDR3. Germline V CDR1 and CDR2: DFQATT, SNEGSKA (reference sequence). V lost 3 bases to trimming and J lost 4 bases; unmatched junction nucleotides: 8. DNA of the CDR3: TGCAGTGCTAGTTCCGTTAGCGGGAGGGCGTACGAGCAGTACTTC. It specifies CSASSVSGRAYEQYF.

V is TRBV27 and J is TRBJ2-1; TRBD2 aligns across 10 bases. This CDR3 has 17 amino acids. Germline V gives CDR1 MNHEY, CDR2 SMNVEV (reference sequence). After removal of 4 bases from V and 4 bases from J, the junction contained 10 bases not matched to a gene. CDR3 residues: CASSYPPGTSVYNEQFF. CDR3 in DNA: TGTGCCAGCAGTTACCCCCCCGGGACTAGCGTTTACAATGAGCAGTTCTTC.

The rearrangement joins TRBV2 to TRBJ2-1; TRBD2 is a possible D gene (5 bases). The CDR3 extends over 12 amino acids. Per germline, CDR1 SNHLY and CDR2 FYNNEI. Trimming removed 6 bases from V and 12 bases from J, with 15 bases in between. This chain's CDR3 is CASRGGPTRQFF. The CDR3 DNA follows: TGTGCCAGCAGGGGCGGGCCCACTCGGCAGTTCTTC.

Concerning this clone: A read error may produce the germline difference seen at one junction end. The rearrangement joins TRBV24-1 to TRBJ2-5, with 14 bases fitting TRBD2. Germline values: CDR1 KGHDR, CDR2 SFDVKD. This CDR3 region has 13 residues. CDR3 in amino acids: CATRGLAGEAQYF. In DNA, the CDR3 is TGTGCCACCAGGGGACTAGCGGGAGAGGCCCAGTACTTC.